There are a few counts of the clone carrying this T cell receptor beta chain. The CDR3 extends over 12 amino acids. Germline CDR1 reads MNHEY; CDR2 reads SVGAGI. The ends were cut back, 6 bases at V and 6 bases at J, with 8 bases in the middle. Expressed TCRB transcripts were sequenced after all isolated RNA was converted to cDNA. Some clones are missing from TCRdb's copy, which holds only in-frame ones; the method was immunoSEQ multiplex PCR. The table lists 970,000 or so clones, about a sixth of them singletons. This entry comes from a study of beta chain features in type 1 diabetes. Sorting based on CD45RO/CCR7/CD25/CD127/CD95/CD27 separated CD4+ naive, central memory, regulatory and stem cell-like memory cells.

The source of this sequence is a woman aged 18-29 years in good health. The sequencing input was naive CD4+ T cells from blood. The V and J genes are TRBV6-5 and TRBJ2-2; no definite D call. CDR3 residues: CASSPDPGELFF. In DNA form, the CDR3 reads TGTGCCAGCAGCCCGGATCCCGGGGAGCTGTTTTTT.